This T cell receptor (beta chain) was identified in a study of blood T cell repertoires in COVID-19. Overall study context: Some COVID-19 samples were acute and others convalescent; all came from the United States, Italy and Spain.

Measured with immunoSEQ multiplex PCR; TCRdb has only the in-frame clones, and not every one. The sample carries fewer than 200,000 clones, just over 90% recorded once. Seattle patients were enrolled while actively infected and followed longitudinally. From germline, CDR1 is KGHDR and CDR2 SFDVKD. This CDR3 has 15 residues. Trimming pared 2 bases from V and 2 bases from J, leaving 10 bases between. The chain recombines TRBV24-1 with TRBJ2-3; D is perhaps TRBD2 (5 bases). The sequencing sample was made of peripheral blood. This receptor was taken from a man younger than 30 with COVID-19, enrolled during active disease. The CDR3 reads CATSDYGGFTDTQYF. In DNA, the CDR3 is TGTGCCACCAGTGATTACGGAGGTTTCACAGATACGCAGTATTTT.